The entry below describes one TCR beta chain. The final CDR3 position lacks the conserved phenylalanine or tryptophan, pointing to a likely read error. The DNA is omitted, as the CDR3 cannot be located on it reliably, and the CDR3 follows TCRdb's listing. This sample was taken from a study of CD8+CD57+ T cells in acquired aplastic anemia. The template for TCR beta VDJ and CDR3 sequence profiling was genomic DNA. A single record per CDR3 protein comes from TCRdb applying MiXCR to the reads. The data show 250,000 or so distinct CDR3 sequences, more than 40% seen once. Only patients with CD8+CD57+ cell expansion on flow cytometry were chosen for sequencing. The sample comprised sorted CD4+, CD8+, or CD8+CD57+ T cells (not recorded which) from PBMCs. The sequence was obtained from a human donor with aplastic anemia.

CDR3 residues: CASSFGREGHGYTFGS. The genes are TRBV7-9 and TRBJ2-5; the DNA was not used to check the table's D call, TRBD2. Germline V gene sequence: CDR1 SEHNR, CDR2 FQNEAQ (reference sequence). The CDR3 sequence runs 16 residues, both termini included.